Below, 13 T cell receptor beta chains from the same sample are listed, as sequenced in a study of CD8 T cells in ankylosing spondylitis. TCRdb analysed the 5' RACE reads with MiXCR anew, one entry per CDR3 protein. Of 380,000 or so distinct CDR3 sequences listed, roughly 20% are singletons. Sequenced input: blood, either unsorted or a sorted T cell fraction (not recorded which). The source is a male donor with ankylosing spondylitis or in good health (not recorded which).

The gene calls are TRBV2 and TRBJ2-3; TRBD1 matches at 9 bases. Germline CDR1 reads SNHLY; CDR2 reads FYNNEI. CDR3 length: 17 amino acids. The junction had 12 bases not matched to a gene; V was cut back by 4 bases and J by 4 bases. The CDR3 loop reads CASSVSPTGGAADTQYF. The CDR3 coding sequence is TGTGCCAGCAGTGTATCCCCAACAGGGGGCGCCGCAGATACGCAGTATTTT.

The rearrangement uses TRBV30 and TRBJ2-7; unclear D gene. With 2 bases removed from V and 5 bases from J, the gap between germline ends came to 7 bases. In germline, CDR1 is GTSNPN, CDR2 SVGIG (reference sequence). CDR3 length equals 11 residues. The CDR3 DNA reads as TGTGCCTGGAGTAGTGGCGACGAGCAGTACTTC. It translates to CAWSSGDEQYF.

This clonotype was found a few times. The J gene is TRBJ2-1, the V gene TRBV28; D possibly corresponds to TRBD2 (5 bases). Looked up from germline, CDR1 is MDHEN and CDR2 is SYDVKM. This CDR3 has 13 amino acids. Trimming cost V 6 bases and J 5 bases, with 11 bases left between them. CDR3: CASRDSGHNEQFF. The CDR3 DNA reads TGTGCCAGCAGGGACTCCGGGCACAATGAGCAGTTCTTC.

The CDR3 DNA reads as TGCAGCGTCCACCCGGCAGGGATGAACACCGGGGAGCTGTTTTTT. Translated, it gives CSVHPAGMNTGELFF. V is TRBV29-1 and J is TRBJ2-2; TRBD1 might be the D (5 bases). This CDR3 comprises 15 residues. The V and J ends lost 6 bases and 1 base respectively, with 15 bases between them. CDR1 and CDR2 from the germline V gene are SQVTM and ANQGSEA.

This clonotype was detected a few times. The chain joins TRBV12-3 or TRBV12-4 to TRBJ1-2, with 8 bases fitting TRBD1. V lost 6 bases to trimming and J lost 3 bases; unmatched junction nucleotides: 3. The CDR3 is 13 amino acids. In nucleotides, the CDR3 is TGTGCCAGCAGCAAGACAGGGGACTATGGCTACACCTTC. Its translation: CASSKTGDYGYTF.

The rearrangement links TRBV5-1 to TRBJ2-5; D not resolved. There are 15 residues in the CDR3. Germline V gene lookup returns CDR1 SGHRS and CDR2 YFSETQ. Trimming removed 0 bases from V and 0 bases from J, with 9 bases in between. CDR3 sequence: CASSLASMYQETQYF. In DNA form, the CDR3 reads TGCGCCAGCAGCTTGGCTTCTATGTACCAAGAGACCCAGTACTTC.

The J gene is TRBJ2-7, the V gene TRBV29-1; TRBD1 matches at 9 bases. Germline V gene lookup returns CDR1 SQVTM and CDR2 ANQGSEA. The CDR3 sequence is 14 residues long. The trim removed 6 bases at V and 5 bases at J, leaving 11 bases unmatched. The CDR3 region has the DNA TGCAGCGTAACCGGGACAGGGTTTCGGGACGAGCAGTACTTC. Its protein is CSVTGTGFRDEQYF.

This clonotype was seen a handful of times. The rearrangement joins TRBV4-1 to TRBJ2-7; 7 bases line up with TRBD2. The CDR3 covers 16 residues. The V and J ends lost 0 bases and 2 bases, in that order; junction bases with no gene match: 7. CDR1 and CDR2 (germline): MGHRA, YSYEKL. The CDR3 nucleotides read TGCGCCAGCAGCCAAGATCCCGCTAGCGGAACCTACGAGCAGTACTTC. It yields the protein CASSQDPASGTYEQYF.

This clonotype occurred a few times. This chain joins TRBV5-1 and TRBJ2-3, with a weak D call TRBD1 (5 bases). The germline V gene encodes CDR1 SGHRS and CDR2 YFSETQ. V was shortened by 2 bases and J by 1 base, with 8 bases between the two germline ends. The CDR3 runs to 14 residues. The CDR3 sequence: CASSFRGGTDTQYF. DNA for the CDR3: TGCGCCAGCAGCTTTAGGGGTGGCACAGATACGCAGTATTTT.

This clonotype was seen only a few times. The CDR3 nucleotides are TGTGCCAGCAGCAAGCGGGTTTCTGAAGCTTTCTTT. This encodes CASSKRVSEAFF. The chain is built from TRBV21-1 and TRBJ1-1. TRBV21-1 is given as a pseudogene. The CDR3 runs 12 residues.

This clonotype was observed a few times. The chain has TRBV15 and TRBJ2-5; D gene ambiguous. The V end lost 7 bases, the J end lost 5 bases, and 14 bases lay between the germline ends. The germline V gene encodes CDR1 LNHNV and CDR2 YYDKDF (reference sequence). The CDR3 spans 13 residues. As DNA, the CDR3 is TGTGCCACCAAGCCCCGACACGTTGAGACCCAGTACTTC. Translated: CATKPRHVETQYF.

The V and J genes are TRBV2 and TRBJ1-2; D is ambiguous. The CDR3 is 16 amino acids. Trimming pared 3 bases from V and 0 bases from J, leaving 14 bases between. CDR1 is SNHLY, CDR2 FYNNEI, per germline. The CDR3 is CASSDPGPLANYGYTF. CDR3 DNA sequence: TGTGCCAGCAGTGACCCCGGACCGTTAGCTAACTATGGCTACACCTTC.

This clonotype turned up a few times. The chain uses TRBV20-1 and TRBJ2-7, with TRBD1 identical over 8 bases. Germline lookup yields CDR1 DFQATT and CDR2 SNEGSKA (reference sequence). The CDR3 covers 14 residues. With V trimmed by 7 bases and J by 4 bases, 12 bases remained unmatched. The CDR3 reads CSGQSRGRSYEQYF. The CDR3 DNA sequence: TGCAGTGGCCAATCCAGGGGGCGCAGTTACGAGCAGTACTTC.